This TCR beta chain was sequenced for a study of beta chain bispecific antibodies for T cell cancers (dated by TCRdb to the early 2020s). In the study overall: After T cells from healthy donors were cocultured with bispecific antibodies and T cell leukemia lines, the researchers used TRBV sequencing of the cells that survived to measure how much each TRBV family was depleted. Jurkat cells expressed surface TRBV12 (TRBV12-3), and HPB-ALL cells expressed surface TRBV5-5.

The germline V gene gives CDR1 as MNHEY and CDR2 as SVGAGI. V trim: 6 bases; J trim: 8 bases; unmatched bases: 10. Its CDR3 holds 14 amino acids, cysteine through phenylalanine. The read is trimmed to its CDR3 DNA, 42 bases read in frame from base 1. General findings and caveats noted by the study authors: Cross-reactivity of the anti-TRBV5-5 antibody with TRBV5-6 was attributed to high sequence similarity between the two genes. Each sequenced sample mixed leukemia cell line cells with normal T cells, and most targeted TRBV signal came from the leukemia cells rather than normal T cells.

Unique molecular identifier barcodes were incorporated into the libraries and were used for clonotype quantification. Qiagen AllPrep DNA/RNA Micro kits were used to isolate total RNA, and an Agilent TapeStation was used to check RNA quality. TCR beta libraries were built by 5' RACE: cDNA synthesis followed by two PCR steps using TCR beta constant-region gene-specific primers. TCR beta libraries were sequenced on an Illumina MiSeq platform. From the authors' description of their analysis: MIGEC, MiXCR and VDJtools were used for read processing. Clonotype frequency was computed as the clonotype's share of unique molecular identifiers among all unique molecular identifiers in the sample. Nonfunctional TRBV genes listed as pseudogenes or open reading frames in IMGT, such as TRBV1, TRBV12-1 and TRBV21, were excluded. TCRdb reworked the public reads: Q25 trimming with fastp, MiXCR clone assembly, productive beta chains retained. Every CDR3 protein is listed once, alongside the most common genes and DNA of its rows. The V and J calls, along with clone size, are taken from TCRdb and not from the paper's own processing. Counted in this sample were 20,000 to 25,000 distinct CDR3 sequences; under 3% of them appeared once. About a third of the sample is in the top ten clones.

T cells were expanded from blood mononuclear cells with anti-CD3 antibody OKT3 or CD3/CD28 Dynabeads for approximately three days. The culture conditions for expanded T cells were RPMI 1640 plus 10% fetal bovine serum, recombinant human IL-2 (about 97 IU/ml) and IL-7 (around 4.7 ng/ml). Each coculture contained roughly 5 x 10^4 normal T cells, roughly 5 x 10^4 target cells and bispecific antibody in approximately 100 ul and was incubated for around 15 hours at 37 degrees C. Every bispecific antibody was made of two single-chain variable fragments, expressed in a single-chain diabody format carrying a His tag. Effector T cells were obtained from healthy human donors, and peripheral blood mononuclear cells were isolated from leukapheresis samples by Ficoll density gradient centrifugation. This clonotype showed up many times. Its antigen has not been determined. Base qualities are not recorded, but no much larger clone differs from it by a single base.

Recombination linked TRBV6-5 to TRBJ2-1; 7 bases in between match TRBD2. The TCR comes from a human donor in good health. Some clones in this sample may be carry-over from other donors' samples. The sequenced sample consisted of healthy donor T cells cultured with leukemia cells. The DNA is as follows: TGTGCCAGCAGGGGCGGGGGAACCGACTATGAGCAGTTCTTC. Translated, this gives CASRGGGTDYEQFF.